This record looks at one TCR beta chain sequence and its context. Its antigen is currently unknown. The data derive from a study of tumor and adjacent non-tumor tissue in lung cancer. Three rounds of nested PCR, following a modified ARM-PCR protocol, produced the TCRbeta library. TCRdb called the multiplex PCR reads again in MiXCR, with one record for every CDR3 protein. This table holds around 140,000 distinct CDR3 sequences, about 71% found once. The template was RNA from unsorted bulk tissue. Study conclusions and caveats: Patients with more diverse tumor TCRs had worse survival.

The source is a man in his sixties with small cell lung cancer. The sequenced material came from lung tumor tissue.

The DNA for the CDR3 is TGTGCCAGCAGTGGCAGAAGATACACAGATACGCAGTATTTT. The encoded protein is CASSGRRYTDTQYF. The chain combines TRBV28 with TRBJ2-3; D is undetermined. The CDR3 sequence is 14 residues long. Trimming took 5 bases from V and 2 from J, leaving 11 bases between them. CDR1 and CDR2 from the germline V gene are MDHEN and SYDVKM.